This TCR beta chain was obtained from a study of blood T cell repertoires in COVID-19. Study-level background: The origin of the acute and convalescent COVID-19 samples was the United States, Italy and Spain.

With regard to this clone: Other nucleotide sequences from this sample produce the same CDR3.

Participant ages covered about 18 to 89 years across approximately 25 US areas. This table comes from immunoSEQ multiplex PCR, and its TCRdb copy is limited to in-frame clones, with some not included. The sample yields 490,000 or so clones, 75% to 90% seen once. Germline CDR1 and CDR2: MDHEN and SYDVKM. The germline V and J ends were trimmed by 4 bases and 2 bases, with 11 bases remaining between them. The CDR3 has 14 amino acids. What was sequenced was PBMCs or T cells enriched from blood (not recorded which). The clonotype comes from a woman aged 55-69 years who had recovered from COVID-19. The chain couples TRBV28 to TRBJ2-5, with TRBD1 as a possible D gene (7 bases). The CDR3 nucleotides read TGTGCCAGCAGTTCCAGGGGGGATCAAGAGACCCAGTACTTC. It yields the protein CASSSRGDQETQYF.